A selection of T cell receptor beta chains follows, all from one sample in a study of blood T cell repertoires in COVID-19. Generated by immunoSEQ multiplex PCR, the TCRdb table keeps only in-frame clones and is missing some. The sample gives 240,000 or so clones, more than 75% of which show up once; roughly an eighth is in the top ten. Input material: peripheral blood. These receptors originate from a man older than 75 with acute or convalescent COVID-19. The CDR3 runs from the conserved cysteine through the conserved F or W. Fields, in order: CDR3 protein, CDR3 DNA, J gene, V gene, D gene, clone size. A D gene is named only where the DNA matches it firmly. Only some rows state a clone size, as once, few, many or a class for expanded clones.

CAISHETGNSPLHF | TGTGCCATCAGTCATGAGACAGGGAATTCACCCCTCCACTTT | TRBJ1-6 | TRBV10-3 | TRBD1 | NA
CASSLQLGAEAFF | TGTGCCAGCAGCCTTCAATTAGGGGCTGAAGCTTTCTTT | TRBJ1-1 | TRBV12-3/TRBV12-4 | NA | NA
CASSKGDREESPLHF | TGTGCCAGCAGCAAAGGGGACAGGGAGGAATCACCCCTCCACTTT | TRBJ1-6 | TRBV21-1 | NA | NA
CASSLIGGAYEQYF | TGTGCCAGCAGCTTAATAGGGGGCGCATACGAGCAGTACTTC | TRBJ2-7 | TRBV7-2 | TRBD1 | NA
CASSPTSGGFYNEQFF | TGTGCCAGTAGTCCAACTAGCGGGGGATTCTACAATGAGCAGTTCTTC | TRBJ2-1 | TRBV19 | TRBD2 | NA
CASTGVSETQYF | TGCGCCAGCACGGGGGTCTCAGAGACCCAGTACTTC | TRBJ2-5 | TRBV5-1 | NA | NA
CASSVEGVSPLHF | TGTGCCAGCAGCGTAGAGGGGGTTTCACCCCTCCACTTT | TRBJ1-6 | TRBV9 | NA | NA
CASNLGQGSGNTIYF | TGTGCCAGTAACCTTGGGCAGGGCTCTGGAAACACCATATATTTT | TRBJ1-3 | TRBV19 | NA | NA
CASSIVRVDAGELFF | TGTGCCAGTAGTATCGTCAGGGTTGACGCCGGGGAGCTGTTTTTT | TRBJ2-2 | TRBV19 | NA | few
CASSYFRGAAGELFF | TGTGCCAGCAGTTACTTCCGGGGGGCCGCCGGGGAGCTGTTTTTT | TRBJ2-2 | TRBV6-5 | NA | NA
CASSTSHAGAQPQHF | TGTGCCAGCAGTACCTCGCACGCGGGGGCTCAGCCCCAGCATTTT | TRBJ1-5 | TRBV27 | NA | NA
CASSLGLVGHEQFF | TGCGCCAGCAGCTTGGGACTAGTTGGGCATGAGCAGTTCTTC | TRBJ2-1 | TRBV5-1 | NA | NA
CASSISTGGNTIYF | TGTGCCAGTAGTATATCGACAGGGGGGAACACCATATATTTT | TRBJ1-3 | TRBV19 | TRBD1 | NA
CSAPKGNTIYF | TGCAGTGCTCCCAAAGGAAACACCATATATTTT | TRBJ1-3 | TRBV20-1 | NA | NA
CASSYQGGPYNEQFF | TGTGCCAGCAGTTACCAGGGAGGGCCCTACAATGAGCAGTTCTTC | TRBJ2-1 | TRBV6-2/TRBV6-3 | TRBD2 | NA
CASSPSTGYEGGKREKLFF | TGTGCCAGCAGCCCCTCGACAGGTTATGAGGGCGGTAAGCGTGAAAAACTGTTTTTT | TRBJ1-4 | TRBV7-6 | NA | NA
CASSPRGPEEQYF | TGTGCCAGCAGCCCCAGGGGGCCCGAGGAGCAGTACTTC | TRBJ2-7 | TRBV7-9 | TRBD1 | NA
CASSRGLAEETQYF | TGCGCCAGCAGCCGAGGACTAGCGGAAGAGACCCAGTACTTC | TRBJ2-5 | TRBV5-1 | TRBD2 | NA
CASSPREGVFATFNEKLFF | TGTGCCAGCAGCCCGAGGGAAGGTGTTTTCGCTACTTTTAATGAAAAACTGTTTTTT | TRBJ1-4 | TRBV9 | NA | NA
CASSNRGESNQPQHF | TGTGCCAGCAGTAACAGGGGAGAGAGCAATCAGCCCCAGCATTTT | TRBJ1-5 | TRBV5-4 | TRBD1 | NA
CASSPRTGDTEAFF | TGTGCCAGCTCACCTAGGACAGGGGATACTGAAGCTTTCTTT | TRBJ1-1 | TRBV18 | TRBD1 | once
CASRLQGARNNEQFF | TGTGCCAGCAGGTTACAGGGGGCAAGGAACAATGAGCAGTTCTTC | TRBJ2-1 | TRBV25-1 | TRBD1 | NA
CASSQGIGAGEETQYF | TGTGCCAGCAGCCAAGGCATCGGGGCGGGAGAAGAGACCCAGTACTTC | TRBJ2-5 | TRBV3-1/TRBV3-2 | TRBD2 | NA
CASSYYLTEAFF | TGTGCCAGCAGTTACTATCTCACTGAAGCTTTCTTT | TRBJ1-1 | TRBV6-2/TRBV6-3 | NA | NA
CASSLLNTGGHAEAFF | TGTGCCAGCTCACTCCTAAACACAGGGGGACACGCTGAAGCTTTCTTT | TRBJ1-1 | TRBV18 | TRBD1 | once
CASSPNQGGNEKLFF | TGCGCCAGCAGCCCGAACCAGGGGGGTAATGAAAAACTGTTTTTT | TRBJ1-4 | TRBV5-1 | TRBD1 | NA
CASRTGTRANEQYF | TGTGCCAGCAGGACCGGGACTAGGGCGAACGAGCAGTACTTC | TRBJ2-7 | TRBV6-5 | TRBD2 | NA
CATTLERGGKLFF | TGTGCCACTACATTGGAGAGGGGAGGAAAACTGTTTTTT | TRBJ1-4 | TRBV6-5 | NA | NA
CASSFGTGELNQPQHF | TGTGCCAGCAGTTTCGGGACAGGGGAGCTCAATCAGCCCCAGCATTTT | TRBJ1-5 | TRBV27 | TRBD1 | NA
CASSLRRGQETQYF | TGCGCCAGCAGCTTGCGGAGGGGCCAAGAGACCCAGTACTTC | TRBJ2-5 | TRBV5-1 | NA | NA
CAISLGTGPFEGYTF | TGTGCCATCAGTCTCGGGACAGGACCTTTCGAGGGCTACACCTTC | TRBJ1-2 | TRBV10-3 | TRBD1 | NA
CASSWGLEPSEQYF | TGTGCCAGCAGTTGGGGACTAGAGCCTAGCGAGCAGTACTTC | TRBJ2-7 | TRBV6-6 | TRBD2 | once
CASSLERTGTGELFF | TGCGCCAGCAGCTTGGAACGGACAGGGACCGGGGAGCTGTTTTTT | TRBJ2-2 | TRBV5-1 | TRBD1 | few
CAIFDRGPGNTIYF | TGTGCCATCTTTGACAGGGGCCCTGGAAACACCATATATTTT | TRBJ1-3 | TRBV10-3 | TRBD1 | NA
CASSMVGQGRSYGYTF | TGTGCCAGTAGTATGGTCGGACAGGGCAGATCCTATGGCTACACCTTC | TRBJ1-2 | TRBV19 | TRBD1 | NA
CATRGSGSSYEQYF | TGTGCCACCCGAGGGAGCGGGAGCTCCTACGAGCAGTACTTC | TRBJ2-7 | TRBV24-1 | TRBD2 | NA
CAISESEVAKAFF | TGTGCCATCAGTGAGTCCGAAGTAGCGAAAGCTTTCTTT | TRBJ1-1 | TRBV10-3 | NA | few
CASSLRWNTEAFF | TGTGCCAGCAGCTTGAGGTGGAACACTGAAGCTTTCTTT | TRBJ1-1 | TRBV11-3 | NA | NA
CASSQQAPNSPLHF | TGTGCCAGCAGCCAACAGGCCCCTAATTCACCCCTCCACTTT | TRBJ1-6 | TRBV3-1/TRBV3-2 | NA | NA
CASRSGQGSNYGYTF | TGCGCCAGCAGGTCCGGACAGGGGTCCAACTATGGCTACACCTTC | TRBJ1-2 | TRBV5-1 | TRBD1 | few
CASSLSGNPQHF | TGTGCCAGCAGTTTATCGGGGAATCCCCAGCATTTT | TRBJ1-5 | TRBV28 | NA | NA
CASSSLGLQADTQYF | TGTGCCAGCAGTTCCCTCGGTCTACAGGCAGATACGCAGTATTTT | TRBJ2-3 | TRBV6-5 | NA | NA
CASGSRAGARSRSDTQYF | TGTGCCAGCGGGTCCAGGGCGGGGGCCCGGTCAAGGTCAGATACGCAGTATTTT | TRBJ2-3 | TRBV7-8 | NA | few